This T cell receptor beta chain came from a study of regulatory T cells in long-lasting Graves disease. CDR1 is GTSNPN and CDR2 is SVGIG in the germline V gene (reference sequence). Trimming at V came to 3 bases and at J to 7 bases, leaving 8 bases not matched to a gene. CDR3 size: 13 residues. This clonotype occurred many times. Antigen specificity is unknown. Sequencing libraries for TCR beta were prepared with iRepertoire HTBI primers and Arm-PCR of CDR3 regions. TCRdb reprocessed the multiplex PCR reads with MiXCR, giving one entry per CDR3 protein. This table has about 540,000 distinct CDR3 sequences, about 14% appearing once. As for time point: newly diagnosed GD, antithyroid drugs for less than 3 months. The TCR library used RNA extracted from PBMCs. General study points: Favored usage of TRBV28, TRBJ1-2 and TRBJ2-5 was recorded in persistent disease.

The same data also contributed to another study, on T cells in Graves' hyperthyroidism and ophthalmopathy. That source adds: Patients were excluded because of uncontrolled infection, other autoimmune disease, pregnancy or lactation. In the first-round RT-PCR of the TCR CDR3, the HTBI primer set was used. Expanded thyroid clonotypes (above 0.001) were mostly also found in blood.

The material was peripheral blood mononuclear cells (PBMCs), obtained at new diagnosis, from a patient treated with antithyroid drugs. The V gene is TRBV30, the J gene TRBJ2-7; 8 nucleotides match TRBD2. The sequence was collected from a man aged 30 to 39 with Graves disease. The CDR3 DNA reads TGTGCCTGGAGCCTGCTAGCGGGTACAGAGCAGTACTTC. Protein: CAWSLLAGTEQYF.